The clone carrying this T cell receptor (beta chain) has ten or more counts. Antigen specificity is unknown. The source material, RNA transcripts, was used to amplify TCR beta CDR3 regions. HTBI primers were the set used in a first-round RT-PCR of the TCR CDR3. TCRdb re-called the multiplex PCR reads with MiXCR, one entry per CDR3 protein. The profile shows about 600,000 distinct CDR3 sequences, roughly 14% of them singletons. There are 14 residues in the CDR3. Germline-derived CDR1 and CDR2 are MDHEN and SYDVKM. V shed 4 bases, J shed 6 bases, and the junction held 6 bases outside the gene matches. Diagnosing involved the use of clinical symptoms, serum thyroxine and TRAb, thyroid ultrasound and orbital computed tomography. This sample stems from a study of T cells in Graves' hyperthyroidism and ophthalmopathy. Study context: Peripheral blood collection took place at initial diagnosis, before any treatment.

General study points: Most thyroid clonotypes with frequency above 0.001 were detected in blood.

Sequenced sample: blood. This TCR was sampled from a woman aged 45-65 years with Graves' ophthalmopathy. This chain uses TRBV28 with TRBJ1-5, with 7 bases identical to TRBD1. CDR3 sequence (DNA): TGTGCCAGCAGTTCACGACAGGGTCTTCAGCCCCAGCATTTT. Amino acid sequence: CASSSRQGLQPQHF.